In this sample, the clone carrying this T cell receptor beta chain turned up many times. Its target is unknown. The CDR3 extends over 15 amino acids. The germline CDR1 and CDR2 sequences are LGHDT and YNNKEL (reference sequence). Deletions cut 0 bases from V and 8 bases from J, with 16 bases between. The sample belongs to a study of regulatory T cells in long-lasting Graves disease. Overall study results and limits: TRBV28 was favored in persistent disease, as were TRBJ1-2 and TRBJ2-5.

HTBI primers from iRepertoire and Arm-PCR of CDR3 regions yielded the TCR beta libraries. Each CDR3 protein is one row after TCRdb ran MiXCR on the multiplex PCR reads. The sample carries some 220,000 distinct CDR3 sequences, 15% to 20% recorded once. Described time point: newly diagnosed GD, antithyroid drugs for less than 3 months. RNA extracted from PBMCs served as the sequencing template. Staff drew about 8.9 milliliters of peripheral blood into EDTA tubes. The same data also went into a second study, on T cells in Graves' hyperthyroidism and ophthalmopathy.

The material was peripheral blood mononuclear cells (PBMCs), obtained at new diagnosis, from a patient treated with antithyroid drugs. The rearrangement joins TRBV3-1 to TRBJ1-2; TRBD1 is a possible D gene (5 bases). This clonotype was sampled from a woman in her twenties or thirties with Graves disease. CDR3 region: CASSQEGRRGDGYTF. The CDR3 bases are TGTGCCAGCAGCCAAGAGGGGCGAAGAGGGGACGGCTACACCTTC.